This record looks at one T cell receptor (beta chain) sequence and its context. Antigen specificity is unknown. Among the 120 or so subjects of the validation cohort, separate from the approximately 660-subject first cohort, were the donors. Method: immunoSEQ multiplex PCR; TCRdb's copy keeps in-frame clones and lacks some. The table lists under 110,000 clones, about 85% of them singletons. Per the germline V gene, CDR1 is SGHTS and CDR2 is YDEGEE. This CDR3 is built from 16 residues. The trim removed 4 bases at V and 9 bases at J, leaving 14 bases unmatched. The data derive from a study of cytomegalovirus exposure and HLA in healthy donors. Study results and caveats: Reportedly, diagnosis of cytomegalovirus status by the classifier showed high specificity and sensitivity. The authors listed approximately 160 TCR beta chains as cytomegalovirus-associated.

The chain combines TRBV5-8 with TRBJ2-1, with 9 bases that match TRBD2. The sample was PBMCs. The TCR originated in a woman aged 18-29 years in good health and CMV-seropositive. The CDR3 reads CASSLGVAGASGEQFF. As DNA, the CDR3 is TGTGCCAGCAGCCTCGGGGTAGCGGGGGCATCCGGTGAGCAGTTCTTC.